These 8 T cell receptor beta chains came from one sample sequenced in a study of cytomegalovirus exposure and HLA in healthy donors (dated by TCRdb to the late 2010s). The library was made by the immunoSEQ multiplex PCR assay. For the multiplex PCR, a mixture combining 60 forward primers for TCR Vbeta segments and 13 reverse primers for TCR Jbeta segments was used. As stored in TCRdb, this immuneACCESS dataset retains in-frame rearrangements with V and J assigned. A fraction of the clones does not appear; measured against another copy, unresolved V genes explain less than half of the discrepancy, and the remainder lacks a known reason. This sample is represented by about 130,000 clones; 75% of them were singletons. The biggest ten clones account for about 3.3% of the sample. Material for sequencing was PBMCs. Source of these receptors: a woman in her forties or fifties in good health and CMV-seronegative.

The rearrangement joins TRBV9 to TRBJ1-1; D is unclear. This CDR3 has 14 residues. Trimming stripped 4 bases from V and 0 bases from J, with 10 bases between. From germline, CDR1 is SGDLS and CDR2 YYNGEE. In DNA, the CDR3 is TGTGCCAGCAGCACGGGTGCGCTGAACACTGAAGCTTTCTTT. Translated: CASSTGALNTEAFF.

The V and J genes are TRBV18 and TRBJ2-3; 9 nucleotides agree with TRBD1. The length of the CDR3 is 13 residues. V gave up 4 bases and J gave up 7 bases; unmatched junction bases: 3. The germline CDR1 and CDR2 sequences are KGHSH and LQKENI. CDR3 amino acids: CASSRDRENTQYF. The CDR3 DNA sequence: TGTGCCAGCTCACGGGACAGGGAAAATACGCAGTATTTT.

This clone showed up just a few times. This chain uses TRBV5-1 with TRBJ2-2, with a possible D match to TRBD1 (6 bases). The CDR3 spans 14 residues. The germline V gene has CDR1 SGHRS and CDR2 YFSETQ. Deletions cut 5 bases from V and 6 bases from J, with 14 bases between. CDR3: CASSWGQGAGELFF. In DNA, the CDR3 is TGCGCCAGCAGTTGGGGGCAAGGGGCCGGGGAGCTGTTTTTT.

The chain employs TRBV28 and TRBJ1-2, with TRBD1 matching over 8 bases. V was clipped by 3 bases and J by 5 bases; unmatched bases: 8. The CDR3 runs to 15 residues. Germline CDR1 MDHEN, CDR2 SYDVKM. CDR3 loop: CASSLLTGEGYGYTF. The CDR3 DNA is TGTGCCAGCAGTTTGTTGACAGGGGAGGGGTATGGCTACACCTTC.

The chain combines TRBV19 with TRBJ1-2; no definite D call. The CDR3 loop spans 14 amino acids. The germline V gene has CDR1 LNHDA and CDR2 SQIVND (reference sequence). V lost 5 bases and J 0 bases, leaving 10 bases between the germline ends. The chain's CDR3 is CASSGPGTNYGYTF. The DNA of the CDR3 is TGTGCCAGTAGTGGGCCAGGAACTAACTATGGCTACACCTTC.

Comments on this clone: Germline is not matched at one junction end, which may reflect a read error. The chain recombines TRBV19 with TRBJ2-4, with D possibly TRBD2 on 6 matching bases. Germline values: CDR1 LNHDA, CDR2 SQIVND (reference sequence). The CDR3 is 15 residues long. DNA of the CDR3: TGTGCGAGTAGTCATGGAGGGTCAGCCAAAAACATTCAGTACTTC. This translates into CASSHGGSAKNIQYF.

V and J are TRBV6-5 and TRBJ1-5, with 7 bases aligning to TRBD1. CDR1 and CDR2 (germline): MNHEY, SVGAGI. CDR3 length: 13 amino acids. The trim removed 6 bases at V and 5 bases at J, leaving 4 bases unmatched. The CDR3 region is CASRQGPDQPQHF. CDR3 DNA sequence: TGTGCCAGCAGACAGGGGCCTGATCAGCCCCAGCATTTT.

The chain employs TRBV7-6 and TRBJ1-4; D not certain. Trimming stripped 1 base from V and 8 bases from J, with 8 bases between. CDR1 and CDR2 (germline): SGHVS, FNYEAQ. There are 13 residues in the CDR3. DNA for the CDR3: TGTGCCAGCAGCTTAGTCGAGGGCGAAAAACTGTTTTTT. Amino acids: CASSLVEGEKLFF.